The rows below give T cell receptor beta chains drawn from one sample of a study of shared clonotypes between healthy human individuals. This table comes from immunoSEQ multiplex PCR, and its TCRdb copy is limited to in-frame clones, with some not included. This sample has approximately 2,000,000 clones, with just under 95% found just once. Sequenced sample: naive CD4+ T cells from PBMCs. These receptor sequences come from a man between 18 and 29 years old in good health. Some clones in this sample may be carry-over from other donors' samples. The CDR3 runs from the conserved cysteine through the conserved F or W. D genes are given only for firm matches. Expanded clones get a size class; other rows say once, few or many, or leave the size out.

V: TRBV5-4; J: TRBJ2-7; size: -; D: -; DNA: TGTGCCAGCAGCTTAGGCCGCCAAGCCGTCGAGCAGTACTTC; CDR3: CASSLGRQAVEQYF
V: TRBV7-2; J: TRBJ2-7; size: -; D: TRBD2; DNA: TGTGCCAGCAGCTTAGATGGACTAGCGGGGACCTACGAGCAGTACTTC; CDR3: CASSLDGLAGTYEQYF
V: TRBV7-9; J: TRBJ1-2; size: -; D: TRBD1; DNA: TGTGCCAGCAGCTTGCGACAGGGGGGTTATGGCTACACCTTC; CDR3: CASSLRQGGYGYTF
V: TRBV5-4; J: TRBJ2-3; size: once; D: TRBD2; DNA: TGTGCCAGCAGCTTGGTGGGCGGGAGAACAGATACGCAGTATTTT; CDR3: CASSLVGGRTDTQYF
V: TRBV5-1; J: TRBJ2-3; size: -; D: -; DNA: TGCGCCAGCAGCTTGGCGGGCCCAGACCGGGGGAATACGCAGTATTTT; CDR3: CASSLAGPDRGNTQYF
V: TRBV28; J: TRBJ1-5; size: -; D: -; DNA: TGTGCCAGCCAAACCGTGGGGGGGGGCGAGCCCCAGCATTTT; CDR3: CASQTVGGGEPQHF
V: TRBV4-1; J: TRBJ2-1; size: -; D: TRBD2; DNA: TGCGCCAGCAGCCAAGGACTAGCAAGAAGCTCCTACAATGAGCAGTTCTTC; CDR3: CASSQGLARSSYNEQFF
V: TRBV5-4; J: TRBJ1-2; size: few; D: -; DNA: TGTGCCAGCAGTGATGGGCACTATGGCTACACCTTC; CDR3: CASSDGHYGYTF
V: TRBV11-2; J: TRBJ1-3; size: -; D: -; DNA: TGTGCCAGCAGCTCGGACACCGCAGGGACCATATATTTT; CDR3: CASSSDTAGTIYF
V: TRBV19; J: TRBJ1-3; size: -; D: -; DNA: TGTGCCAGTAGTCAGTTTTTCACGGACACCATATATTTT; CDR3: CASSQFFTDTIYF
V: TRBV27; J: TRBJ2-2; size: once; D: -; DNA: TGTGCCAGCGCCTCCCCAGGCAGCCCTGTACGAGGCGGGGAGCTGTTTTTT; CDR3: CASASPGSPVRGGELFF
V: TRBV28; J: TRBJ1-4; size: -; D: -; DNA: TGTGCCAGCAGTTTGCCGGGAGAAAAACTGTTTTTT; CDR3: CASSLPGEKLFF
V: TRBV18; J: TRBJ2-5; size: -; D: -; DNA: TGTGCCAGCTCACAAGGGCCCAGACAGTACTTC; CDR3: CASSQGPRQYF
V: TRBV15; J: TRBJ2-3; size: -; D: -; DNA: TGTGCCACCAGCAGACTACGAGATACGCAGTATTTT; CDR3: CATSRLRDTQYF
V: TRBV11-2; J: TRBJ2-5; size: -; D: -; DNA: TGTGCCAGCAGTCGCCCTCAGGACGCCTTAGAGACCCAGTACTTC; CDR3: CASSRPQDALETQYF
V: TRBV7-2; J: TRBJ2-4; size: -; D: -; DNA: TGTGCCAGCAGCTTAGAAGGGGCGGGGAGAAACATTCAGTACTTC; CDR3: CASSLEGAGRNIQYF
V: TRBV6-1; J: TRBJ1-2; size: -; D: -; DNA: TGTGCCAGCAGCCGGGACGGCGCTAACTATGGCTACACCTTC; CDR3: CASSRDGANYGYTF
V: TRBV14; J: TRBJ2-2; size: -; D: -; DNA: TGTGCCAGCAGCAACGAGGGGTACACCGGGGAGCTGTTTTTT; CDR3: CASSNEGYTGELFF
V: TRBV27; J: TRBJ2-1; size: -; D: TRBD2; DNA: TGTGCCAGCAGTTTATTCGGCTTAGCGGGAAATACCCCCAATGAGCAGTTCTTC; CDR3: CASSLFGLAGNTPNEQFF
V: TRBV9; J: TRBJ1-1; size: -; D: TRBD1; DNA: TGTGCCAGCAGCGCCTGGACAGGGGGGCGGACTGAAGCTTTCTTT; CDR3: CASSAWTGGRTEAFF
V: TRBV7-2; J: TRBJ2-3; size: -; D: -; DNA: TGTGCCAGCAGCTGGGGACAAAGCACAGATACGCAGTATTTT; CDR3: CASSWGQSTDTQYF
V: TRBV6-1; J: TRBJ1-3; size: -; D: -; DNA: TGTGCCAGCGTAGGTGGTGGAAACACCATATATTTT; CDR3: CASVGGGNTIYF
V: TRBV29-1; J: TRBJ2-2; size: -; D: -; DNA: TGCAGCGTTGAAAGGGGGACAGGGGAGCTGTTTTTT; CDR3: CSVERGTGELFF
V: TRBV5-4; J: TRBJ1-1; size: once; D: -; DNA: TGTGCCAGCACCCGAGAGCCGGCCAGGGCCGCTGAAGCTTTCTTT; CDR3: CASTREPARAAEAFF
V: TRBV7-3; J: TRBJ1-2; size: -; D: -; DNA: TGTGCCAGCAGCTCCAACCCTTTTGGGACTAGCGGCTACACCTTC; CDR3: CASSSNPFGTSGYTF
V: TRBV6-5; J: TRBJ2-1; size: -; D: TRBD2; DNA: TGTGCCAGCAACACGGGGCGGGAGGGCCCGGGGCTGTTCTTC; CDR3: CASNTGREGPGLFF
V: TRBV10-3; J: TRBJ2-7; size: -; D: -; DNA: TGTGCCATCAGTGGGGTGGCTCTCAGCTCCTACGAGCAGTACTTC; CDR3: CAISGVALSSYEQYF
V: TRBV6-5; J: TRBJ2-5; size: -; D: -; DNA: TGTGCCAGCAGTTACTCGGGCAGTAATGTGGAGACCCAGTACTTC; CDR3: CASSYSGSNVETQYF
V: TRBV18; J: TRBJ2-3; size: -; D: -; DNA: TGTGCCAGCTCCCAACTAGCCCTCCCCATCACAGATACGCAGTATTTT; CDR3: CASSQLALPITDTQYF
V: TRBV5-1; J: TRBJ2-1; size: -; D: TRBD1; DNA: TGCGCCAGCAGCGCGGGACAGGGAATTTACAATGAGCAGTTCTTC; CDR3: CASSAGQGIYNEQFF
V: TRBV9; J: TRBJ1-2; size: -; D: TRBD1; DNA: TGTGCCAGCAGCGTAGATATCGGGACAGGGGTGTTAGGCTACACCTTC; CDR3: CASSVDIGTGVLGYTF
V: TRBV7-2; J: TRBJ2-4; size: -; D: -; DNA: TGTGCCAGCAGTGAGAACGCCAAAAACATTCAGTACTTC; CDR3: CASSENAKNIQYF
V: TRBV28; J: TRBJ1-1; size: -; D: -; DNA: TGTGCCAGCAGTTTAAACGGAGGGGACACTGAAGCTTTCTTT; CDR3: CASSLNGGDTEAFF
V: TRBV27; J: TRBJ2-2; size: -; D: TRBD2; DNA: TGTGCCAGCAGTTTATTCAGCCTAGCGGGAGGCACCGGGGAGCTGTTTTTT; CDR3: CASSLFSLAGGTGELFF
V: TRBV5-1; J: TRBJ2-5; size: -; D: -; DNA: TGCGCCAGCAGCTTTTCGGGAGTGGGGGAGACCCAGTACTTC; CDR3: CASSFSGVGETQYF
V: TRBV5-4; J: TRBJ2-7; size: -; D: TRBD2; DNA: TGTGCCAGCAGCCCCGGTAGCGGGAGGGAGCAGTACTTC; CDR3: CASSPGSGREQYF
V: TRBV30; J: TRBJ1-1; size: -; D: -; DNA: TGTGCCTGGGCTAGGACGGCGAACACTGAAGCTTTCTTT; CDR3: CAWARTANTEAFF
V: TRBV9; J: TRBJ2-1; size: -; D: TRBD2; DNA: TGTGCCAGCAGCCGGGGACTAGCGGTAGATTTGCCAGGGGATGAGCAGTTCTTC; CDR3: CASSRGLAVDLPGDEQFF
V: TRBV28; J: TRBJ1-1; size: -; D: -; DNA: TGTGCCAGCAGTTTCGGTAAGGTCGCTCAAGCTTTCTTT; CDR3: CASSFGKVAQAFF
V: TRBV7-8; J: TRBJ1-2; size: -; D: -; DNA: TGTGCCAGCAGCTTTCGGACAGCCCCGGTCTACACCTTC; CDR3: CASSFRTAPVYTF
V: TRBV4-1; J: TRBJ2-7; size: -; D: -; DNA: TGCGCCAGCAGCGGCCCTCAGGGGGGGGCCTACGAGCAGTACTTC; CDR3: CASSGPQGGAYEQYF
V: TRBV5-1; J: TRBJ2-1; size: -; D: -; DNA: TGCGCCAGCAGCGTAGGGGGAAATGAGCAGTTCTTC; CDR3: CASSVGGNEQFF
V: TRBV6-1; J: TRBJ2-7; size: -; D: -; DNA: TGTGCCAGCAGTGCGGGGCTGCCCTACGAGCAGTACTTC; CDR3: CASSAGLPYEQYF
V: TRBV5-1; J: TRBJ1-1; size: -; D: -; DNA: TGCGCCAGCAGGGTGGGACAAGGGCGAAAAACTGAAGCTTTCTTT; CDR3: CASRVGQGRKTEAFF
V: TRBV28; J: TRBJ2-7; size: -; D: TRBD2; DNA: TGTGCCAGCAGCCAATCAGGGACTAGCGGGACCCTTGGGCAGTACTTC; CDR3: CASSQSGTSGTLGQYF
V: TRBV28; J: TRBJ2-7; size: -; D: -; DNA: TGTGCCAGCACTTCCCCGGGGGGCGCCTACGAGCAGTACTTC; CDR3: CASTSPGGAYEQYF
V: TRBV6-4; J: TRBJ2-3; size: once; D: -; DNA: TGTGCCAGCAGTGCAGGGTACACAGATACGCAGTATTTT; CDR3: CASSAGYTDTQYF
V: TRBV19; J: TRBJ1-2; size: -; D: -; DNA: TGTGCCAGTAGTATCCGGGGGGGTGGCTACACCTTC; CDR3: CASSIRGGGYTF
V: TRBV5-1; J: TRBJ1-2; size: -; D: -; DNA: TGCGCCAGCAGCTTTTTAGGGGGAGGAGGCGGCTACACCTTC; CDR3: CASSFLGGGGGYTF
V: TRBV28; J: TRBJ2-1; size: -; D: TRBD2; DNA: TGTGCCAGCAGTCCGCTAAGCGGGGACGCCTACAATGAGCAGTTCTTC; CDR3: CASSPLSGDAYNEQFF
V: TRBV28; J: TRBJ1-3; size: once; D: -; DNA: TGTGCCAGCAACACAGGGACGGAGGGAAACACCATATATTTT; CDR3: CASNTGTEGNTIYF